This TCR beta chain is drawn from a study of T cells in Graves' hyperthyroidism and ophthalmopathy. This clonotype was observed a few times. A much larger clonotype is one base distant, so this may be a read error. The V gene's germline CDR1 is SGHTA and CDR2 FQGNSA. The germline V and J ends were trimmed by 5 bases and 5 bases, with 13 bases remaining between them. CDR3 length equals 13 residues. Authors of the study amplified TCR beta CDR3 regions from RNA transcripts. Researchers ran a first-round RT-PCR on the TCR CDR3 using the HTBI primer set. In TCRdb, the multiplex PCR reads were re-called with MiXCR into one record per CDR3 protein. Here the sample spans around 690,000 distinct CDR3 sequences, around 21% being singletons.

This rearrangement joins TRBV7-2 to TRBJ2-7, with D maybe TRBD1 (6 bases). The receptor comes from a man aged 25-45 years with Graves' ophthalmopathy. Material for sequencing was blood. CDR3 region: CASSPTGNHEQYF. CDR3 nucleotide sequence: TGTGCCAGCAGCCCAACAGGGAACCACGAGCAGTACTTC. The whole variable domain, remainder taken from reference TRBV7-2 and TRBJ2-7, is GAGVSQSPSNKVTEKGKDVELRCDPISGHTALYWYRQSLGQGLEFLIYFQGNSAPDKSGLPSDRFSAERTGGSVSTLTIQRTQQEDSAVYLCASSPTGNHEQYFGPGTRLTVT.